The sequence of this T cell receptor beta chain was determined in a study of blood T cell repertoires in COVID-19. TCRdb's table, derived via immunoSEQ multiplex PCR, lists solely in-frame clones and lacks some. Of roughly 160,000 clones in the sample, 82% were seen once. The CDR3 totals 16 residues. Germline V gives CDR1 MNHEY, CDR2 SVGAGI. J gave up 4 bases and V 0 bases, and 3 bases lay outside the gene matches. This clone was recorded a few times. The sample was peripheral blood. This TCR was recovered from a woman aged 80 or over with active or convalescent COVID-19. The rearrangement uses TRBV6-5 and TRBJ2-2; 9 bases line up with TRBD1. CDR3 in DNA: TGTGCCAGCAGTTACTCGAGGACAGGGGTCACCGGGGAGCTGTTTTTT. Translated: CASSYSRTGVTGELFF.